Shown below are 32 T cell receptor beta chains from a single sample sequenced in a study of Tregs in tolerant kidney transplant recipients. Sequencing was performed with immunoSEQ multiplex PCR; in TCRdb, only in-frame clones are kept and a portion is missing. The profile shows some 250,000 clones, 80% to 85% of them singletons. The sequenced sample was CD4+ T cells from blood. Receptor source: a human donor in good health.

This chain uses TRBV11-3 with TRBJ2-1, with D tentatively TRBD1 or TRBD2 (5 bases each). The CDR3 spans 12 residues. Trimming took 0 bases from V and 9 from J, leaving 6 bases between them. The V gene's germline CDR1 is SGHNT and CDR2 YENEEA. In nucleotides, the CDR3 is TGTGCCAGCAGCTTAGAGGGGGTTGAGCAGTTCTTC. Translation: CASSLEGVEQFF.

V and J are TRBV15 and TRBJ2-3, with D perhaps given as TRBD1 or TRBD2 (6 bases each). This CDR3 spans 14 amino acids. V shed 0 bases and J shed 8 bases, with 12 bases lying between them. The germline V gene has CDR1 LNHNV and CDR2 YYDKDF (reference sequence). Here the CDR3 reads CATSRDQGGLTQYF. CDR3 nucleotides: TGTGCCACCAGCAGAGATCAAGGGGGGCTTACGCAGTATTTT.

About this clone itself: Different DNA sequences within this sample yield the same CDR3. V and J are TRBV6-5 and TRBJ2-1, with D hard to call. The CDR3 is 14 amino acids. Trimming took off 7 bases at V and 0 bases at J, with 10 bases between the two ends. The germline CDR1 and CDR2 sequences are MNHEY and SVGAGI. This CDR3 is CASTGYSSYNEQFF. CDR3 in DNA: TGTGCCAGCACGGGCTACAGCTCCTACAATGAGCAGTTCTTC.

V is TRBV23-1 and J is TRBJ1-5; D unresolved. TRBV23-1 is marked as an open reading frame, function uncertain. The germline V and J ends were trimmed by 0 bases and 4 bases, with 4 bases remaining between them. The length of the CDR3 is 13 residues. The CDR3 nucleotides read TGCGCCAGCAGTCAATCGGCTAATCAGCCCCAGCATTTT. This gives the protein CASSQSANQPQHF.

V and J are TRBV10-2 and TRBJ2-2; 7 bases are a match to TRBD1. Losses at the gene ends were 2 bases for V and 3 bases for J; bases not matched to a gene: 6. Germline V CDR1 and CDR2: WSHSY, SAAADI. CDR3 length equals 16 residues. In DNA form, the CDR3 reads TGCGCCAGCAGTGAGACAGGGGTCTCCCACACCGGGGAGCTGTTTTTT. Its protein is CASSETGVSHTGELFF.

This sequence joins TRBV11-2 and TRBJ2-1, with 14 bases identical to TRBD2. The V and J ends lost 0 bases and 3 bases, in that order; junction bases with no gene match: 10. The germline V gene encodes CDR1 SGHAT and CDR2 FQNNGV. The CDR3 length is 20 residues. The CDR3 DNA reads as TGTGCCAGCAGCTTAGATAGACTAGCGGGAGGGTCTGCCTTCTACAATGAGCAGTTCTTC. Residues: CASSLDRLAGGSAFYNEQFF. The full variable domain, rest sourced from reference TRBV11-2 and TRBJ2-1, is EAGVAQSPRYKIIEKRQSVAFWCNPISGHATLYWYQQILGQGPKLLIQFQNNGVVDDSQLPKDRFSAERLKGVDSTLKIQPAKLEDSAVYLCASSLDRLAGGSAFYNEQFFGPGTRLTVL.

Only a few counts were recorded for this clone. V gene TRBV18 combines with J gene TRBJ2-7, with TRBD2 matching 15 bases. Germline V CDR1 and CDR2: KGHSH, LQKENI. V gave up 4 bases and J gave up 0 bases; unmatched junction bases: 7. This CDR3 region has 18 residues. CDR3 coding DNA: TGTGCCAGCTCACTCGGGACTAGCGGGGGGATAAGCTCCTACGAGCAGTACTTC. It encodes CASSLGTSGGISSYEQYF.

This sequence joins TRBV9 and TRBJ2-7; 9 nucleotides line up with TRBD1. Per germline, CDR1 SGDLS and CDR2 YYNGEE. This CDR3 is 15 amino acids long. The V and J ends lost 0 bases and 7 bases, in that order; junction bases with no gene match: 8. The CDR3 DNA reads as TGTGCCAGCAGCGTAGCGGGGACAGGGCATCTTGAGCAGTACTTC. Its protein is CASSVAGTGHLEQYF.

The CDR3 loop is CASSMTRSSYNEQFF. As DNA, the CDR3 is TGTGCCAGCAGTATGACTAGAAGCTCCTACAATGAGCAGTTCTTC. This chain joins TRBV6-5 and TRBJ2-1; D is possibly TRBD2 (6 bases). The V gene lost 5 bases and the J gene lost 0 bases, with 11 bases spanning the gap. The germline V gene has CDR1 MNHEY and CDR2 SVGAGI. This CDR3 region has 15 residues.

DNA of the CDR3: TGTGCCAGCAGCCTTCAGGCCTCCTATAATTCACCCCTCCACTTT. This gives the protein CASSLQASYNSPLHF. The chain employs TRBV11-1 and TRBJ1-6, with D unclear. The germline V gene has CDR1 SGHAT and CDR2 FQDESV (reference sequence). This CDR3 has 15 amino acids. The V end was cut by 5 bases, the J end by 0 bases, with 8 bases between.

J is TRBJ1-1 and V is TRBV18; D is possibly TRBD1 (6 bases). Germline V lookup: CDR1 KGHSH, CDR2 LQKENI. This CDR3 contains 14 residues. Trimming took off 4 bases at V and 0 bases at J, with 9 bases between the two ends. CDR3 nucleotides: TGTGCCAGCTCACAACAGGGCCTGAACACTGAAGCTTTCTTT. It is translated as CASSQQGLNTEAFF.

The chain couples TRBV5-6 to TRBJ1-4; tentative D call: TRBD1 (5 bases). V was clipped by 0 bases and J by 0 bases, with 9 bases between them. The CDR3 contains 16 residues. In germline, CDR1 is SGHDT, CDR2 YYEEEE. Here the CDR3 reads CASSLVGPTTNEKLFF. In DNA, the CDR3 is TGTGCCAGCAGCTTGGTGGGGCCTACAACTAATGAAAAACTGTTTTTT. Full variable domain (missing parts from reference TRBV5-6 and TRBJ1-4): DAGVTQSPTHLIKTRGQQVTLRCSPKSGHDTVSWYQQALGQGPQFIFQYYEEEERQRGNFPDRFSGHQFPNYSSELNVNALLLGDSALYLCASSLVGPTTNEKLFFGSGTQLSVL.

This clone was recorded once. The same CDR3 can be traced to other DNA sequences in this sample. The chain has TRBV5-1 and TRBJ2-7; D is uncertain. Trimming removed 5 bases at V and 4 bases at J, with 19 bases between. This CDR3 has 15 amino acids. CDR1 SGHRS and CDR2 YFSETQ come from the germline V gene. The CDR3 is CASSPGTAEKYEQYF. Written as DNA, the CDR3 is TGCGCCAGCAGTCCCGGCACAGCTGAGAAGTACGAGCAGTACTTC.

The chain carries TRBV5-4 and TRBJ2-2; D tentatively fits TRBD1 or TRBD2 (5 bases each). The CDR3 spans 15 residues. The germline V gene has CDR1 SGHNT and CDR2 YYREEE (reference sequence). V was clipped by 4 bases and J by 1 base, with 11 bases between them. CDR3 DNA sequence: TGTGCCAGCAGCCCCGGGACGGGGAACACCGGGGAGCTGTTTTTT. Its translation: CASSPGTGNTGELFF.

The gene calls are TRBV6-6 and TRBJ1-6; D is perhaps TRBD1 (5 bases). This CDR3 is built from 14 residues. CDR1 and CDR2 from the germline V gene are MNHNY and SVGAGI (reference sequence). V lost 3 bases and J 10 bases, leaving 13 bases between the germline ends. CDR3: CASSYGGVGSPLHF. The CDR3 coding sequence is TGTGCCAGCAGTTATGGAGGGGTAGGCTCACCCCTCCACTTT.

This sequence joins TRBV6-1 and TRBJ1-4; D unresolved. The germline gives CDR1 MNHNS, CDR2 SASEGT. The CDR3 runs to 15 residues. Trimming shortened V by 5 bases and J by 0 bases, and 10 bases separated the two germline ends. The CDR3 DNA follows: TGTGCCAGCAGTAGCCTGCCGGCAACTAATGAAAAACTGTTTTTT. This translates into CASSSLPATNEKLFF.

This clone has a single count. The rearrangement uses TRBV7-2 and TRBJ1-4; 8 positions agree with TRBD1. From germline, CDR1 is SGHTA and CDR2 FQGNSA. The CDR3 is made up of 14 amino acids. Trimming took 4 bases from V and 7 from J; bases not matched to a gene: 5. The DNA of the CDR3 is TGTGCCAGCAGCTCGACAGGGGAGGGTGAAAAACTGTTTTTT. It specifies CASSSTGEGEKLFF.

CDR3 in amino acids: CASSSNSGANVLTF. The CDR3 DNA sequence: TGTGCCAGCAGTTCGAACTCTGGGGCCAACGTCCTGACTTTC. The gene calls are TRBV27 and TRBJ2-6; no clear D. The germline V gene has CDR1 MNHEY and CDR2 SMNVEV (reference sequence). The CDR3 covers 14 residues. V was pared by 4 bases and J by 0 bases, with 4 bases between.

This clone has a handful of counts. This chain's CDR3 is CASPGQNLAGYTF. CDR3 sequence (DNA): TGTGCCAGCCCCGGACAGAACTTAGCTGGCTACACCTTC. The chain couples TRBV6-5 to TRBJ1-2, with D tentatively TRBD1 (6 bases). V dropped 8 bases and J dropped 7 bases, with 17 bases sitting between them. Per germline, CDR1 MNHEY and CDR2 SVGAGI. CDR3 length equals 13 residues.

V gene TRBV5-4 combines with J gene TRBJ2-1; 8 bases align to TRBD2. V was pared by 1 base and J by 1 base, with 7 bases of the junction left unmatched. Germline CDR1 SGHNT, CDR2 YYREEE (reference sequence). This CDR3 has 17 amino acids. The CDR3 bases are TGTGCCAGCAGCTTGCGGAGCGGGGGCCAATCCTACAATGAGCAGTTCTTC. Amino acids: CASSLRSGGQSYNEQFF.

Written as DNA, the CDR3 is TGTGCCAGCATAACTCCCGGACCTTCCTACGAGCAGTACTTC. Translated: CASITPGPSYEQYF. The V and J genes are TRBV6-1 and TRBJ2-7, with unresolved D. From germline, CDR1 is MNHNS and CDR2 SASEGT. There are 14 residues in the CDR3. The ends were cut back, 7 bases at V and 1 base at J, with 14 bases in the middle.

This chain connects TRBV30 to TRBJ1-2, with a weak D call TRBD1 (6 bases). Germline loops: CDR1 GTSNPN, CDR2 SVGIG (reference sequence). The CDR3 sequence is 16 residues long. V was pared by 3 bases and J by 7 bases, with 24 bases between. CDR3 bases: TGTGCCTGGAGAAATTTTCAGGGGCGCCCTTCTGGTGGCTACACCTTC. Its translation is CAWRNFQGRPSGGYTF.

The V call is TRBV14, the J call TRBJ1-4, with D maybe TRBD1 (6 bases). There are 16 residues in the CDR3. V gave up 2 bases and J gave up 7 bases, with 17 bases separating them. In germline, CDR1 is SGHDN, CDR2 FVKESK. The chain's CDR3 is CASSQIPTGYLEKLFF. CDR3 in DNA: TGTGCCAGCAGCCAAATCCCGACAGGATACCTTGAAAAACTGTTTTTT. Combining the CDR3 with reference TRBV14 and TRBJ1-4 gives the whole variable domain EAGVTQFPSHSVIEKGQTVTLRCDPISGHDNLYWYRRVMGKEIKFLLHFVKESKQDESGMPNNRFLAERTGGTYSTLKVQPAELEDSGVYFCASSQIPTGYLEKLFFGSGTQLSVL.

The chain recombines TRBV11-2 with TRBJ1-2, with 8 bases fitting TRBD1. J gave up 1 base and V 5 bases, and 9 bases lay outside the gene matches. The CDR3 is 16 residues long. Germline assignment: CDR1 SGHAT and CDR2 FQNNGV. The CDR3 nucleotides read TGTGCCAGCAGCCTACAGACAGGGGCCTTTAACTATGGCTACACCTTC. Its translation is CASSLQTGAFNYGYTF.

V is TRBV7-2 and J is TRBJ1-5; no clear D gene. Per germline, CDR1 SGHTA and CDR2 FQGNSA. This CDR3 is 12 amino acids long. Trimming pared 5 bases from V and 4 bases from J, leaving 6 bases between. The CDR3 is CASSPANQPQHF. CDR3 nucleotide sequence: TGTGCCAGCAGCCCGGCTAATCAGCCCCAGCATTTT.

Remarks on this clone: Other nucleotide sequences from this sample produce the same CDR3. The chain combines TRBV5-4 with TRBJ2-3; D uncertain. The CDR3 spans 14 residues. V lost 0 bases and J 1 base, leaving 6 bases between the germline ends. CDR1 and CDR2 (germline): SGHNT, YYREEE (reference sequence). The chain's CDR3 is CASSLAGGTDTQYF. The CDR3 DNA reads as TGTGCCAGCAGCTTGGCTGGGGGCACAGATACGCAGTATTTT. The variable domain in full, with the rest retrieved from reference TRBV5-4 and TRBJ2-3, is ETGVTQSPTHLIKTRGQQVTLRCSSQSGHNTVSWYQQALGQGPQFIFQYYREEENGRGNFPPRFSGLQFPNYSSELNVNALELDDSALYLCASSLAGGTDTQYFGPGTRLTVL.

On this clone: Other DNA sequences in this sample translate to the same CDR3. This chain joins TRBV7-6 and TRBJ1-2; 7 nucleotides align to TRBD1. Losses at the gene ends were 1 base for V and 7 bases for J; bases not matched to a gene: 3. Germline V gene lookup returns CDR1 SGHVS and CDR2 FNYEAQ. CDR3 length: 13 amino acids. The CDR3 sequence is CASSLGQGGGYTF. The CDR3 DNA is TGTGCCAGCAGCTTAGGACAGGGTGGTGGCTACACCTTC.

The chain carries TRBV6-5 and TRBJ2-7; TRBD2 matches at 10 bases. CDR1 MNHEY and CDR2 SVGAGI come from the germline V gene. The CDR3 totals 16 residues. With V trimmed by 0 bases and J by 3 bases, 5 bases remained unmatched. The CDR3 coding sequence is TGTGCCAGCAGTTACTCCGGGACTAGCGTAGTCTACGAGCAGTACTTC. This sequence encodes CASSYSGTSVVYEQYF.

V usage is TRBV4-1 and J usage is TRBJ2-7; 7 bases match TRBD1. The V and J ends lost 1 base and 4 bases, in that order; junction bases with no gene match: 7. CDR1 MGHRA and CDR2 YSYEKL come from the germline V gene. CDR3 length: 15 amino acids. The CDR3 here is CASSQGQGPRYEQYF. The CDR3 DNA reads as TGCGCCAGCAGCCAAGGACAGGGCCCCAGGTACGAGCAGTACTTC.

The rearrangement uses TRBV25-1 and TRBJ2-5, with D unclear. The CDR3 runs to 14 residues. Trimming shortened V by 6 bases and J by 5 bases, and 16 bases separated the two germline ends. CDR1 and CDR2 (germline): MGHDK, SYGVNS. The CDR3, as DNA: TGTGCCAGCAGCGAAAGCCCACAGTGGGAGACCCAGTACTTC. It encodes CASSESPQWETQYF. Looking up the rest from reference TRBV25-1 and TRBJ2-5 gives the full variable domain: EADIYQTPRYLVIGTGKKITLECSQTMGHDKMYWYQQDPGMELHLIHYSYGVNSTEKGDLSSESTVSRIRTEHFPLTLESARPSHTSQYLCASSESPQWETQYFGPGTRLLVL.

This clone was found a few times. The chain employs TRBV5-4 and TRBJ1-5; 11 nucleotides match TRBD1. Germline loops: CDR1 SGHNT, CDR2 YYREEE (reference sequence). The CDR3 is 15 amino acids. The V and J ends lost 4 bases and 3 bases, in that order; junction bases with no gene match: 3. As DNA, the CDR3 is TGTGCCAGCAGCCGGGACAGGGGGTTCAATCAGCCCCAGCATTTT. Amino acid sequence: CASSRDRGFNQPQHF.

This clone has a single count. The chain is built from TRBV10-2 and TRBJ1-5; D call uncertain. Germline CDR1 reads WSHSY; CDR2 reads SAAADI. This CDR3 is 14 amino acids long. V lost 2 bases to trimming and J lost 5 bases, with 10 bases between them. In DNA, the CDR3 is TGCGCCAGCAGTGAGGGAGGGATTTATCAGCCCCAGCATTTT. Translated, it gives CASSEGGIYQPQHF.